This T cell receptor beta chain appears in the sequencing data of a study of T cell responses to AZD1222 COVID-19 vaccine. Study overall: Samples with a second dose at about 4 or about 12 weeks were pooled together. Broader study findings: Recipients of AZD1222 seropositive at baseline numbered only 6 or 7. CD4 TCRs associated with vaccination spanned spike, dominating at 160-218 and 743-854. Spike-specific TCR depth and breadth grew after two AZD1222 doses.

Profiled with immunoSEQ multiplex PCR; TCRdb holds only in-frame clones, not every one. The table lists around 160,000 clones, 88% of them singletons. A remark on this clone: Antigen: not known.

The germline V gene has CDR1 DFQATT and CDR2 SNEGSKA (reference sequence). Trimming cost V 7 bases and J 14 bases, with 19 bases left between them. This CDR3 is 11 amino acids long. The receptor was isolated from an adult in good health. This specimen was peripheral blood, taken on day 0 of AZD1222 vaccination. The chain couples TRBV20-1 to TRBJ2-3, with D possibly being TRBD1 or TRBD2 (5 bases each). CDR3 protein: CSGNEGKKGYF. The DNA for the CDR3 is TGCAGTGGTAATGAGGGGAAAAAGGGGTATTTT.